The entry that follows covers one TCR beta chain sequence. The data were taken from a study of shared clonotypes between healthy human individuals. Study background: Aged between 18 and 49, the donors were a couple of women and three men. Donors had three CD4 naive, three CD4 memory, two CD8 naive and one CD8 memory plate apiece.

The germline CDR1 and CDR2 sequences are SGHAT and FQNNGV. CDR3 length equals 15 residues. After removal of 0 bases from V and 2 bases from J, the junction contained 4 bases not matched to a gene. The table came from immunoSEQ multiplex PCR; TCRdb's copy has only in-frame clones and leaves some out. The data hold approximately 2.4 million clones, with approximately 96% observed a single time. The sequencing sample was made of naive CD4+ T cells sorted from blood. Subset described: CD45RA+ positively selected. The TCR originated in a man aged 18 to 30 in good health. This chain joins TRBV11-2 and TRBJ2-7, with TRBD1 identical over 7 bases. CDR3 sequence: CASSLEQGPTYEQYF. DNA for the CDR3: TGTGCCAGCAGCTTAGAACAGGGGCCCACCTACGAGCAGTACTTC.